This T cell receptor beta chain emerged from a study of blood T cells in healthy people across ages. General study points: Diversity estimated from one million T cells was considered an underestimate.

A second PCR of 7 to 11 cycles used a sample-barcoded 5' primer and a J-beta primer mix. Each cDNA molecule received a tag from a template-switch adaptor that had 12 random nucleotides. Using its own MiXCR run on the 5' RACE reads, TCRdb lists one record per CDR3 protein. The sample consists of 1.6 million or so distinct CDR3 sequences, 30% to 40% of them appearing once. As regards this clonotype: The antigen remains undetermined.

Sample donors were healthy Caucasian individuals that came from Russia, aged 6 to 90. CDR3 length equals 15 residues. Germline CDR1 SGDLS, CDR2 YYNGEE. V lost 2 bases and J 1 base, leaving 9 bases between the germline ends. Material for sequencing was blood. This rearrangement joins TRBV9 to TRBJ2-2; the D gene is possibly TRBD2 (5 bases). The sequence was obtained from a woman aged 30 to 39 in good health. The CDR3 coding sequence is TGTGCCAGCAGCGTGGATGGGAGGAACACCGGGGAGCTGTTTTTT. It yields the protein CASSVDGRNTGELFF. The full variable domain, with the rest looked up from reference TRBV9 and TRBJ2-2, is DSGVTQTPKHLITATGQRVTLRCSPRSGDLSVYWYQQSLDQGLQFLIQYYNGEERAKGNILERFSAQQFPDLHSELNLSSLELGDSALYFCASSVDGRNTGELFFGEGSRLTVL.